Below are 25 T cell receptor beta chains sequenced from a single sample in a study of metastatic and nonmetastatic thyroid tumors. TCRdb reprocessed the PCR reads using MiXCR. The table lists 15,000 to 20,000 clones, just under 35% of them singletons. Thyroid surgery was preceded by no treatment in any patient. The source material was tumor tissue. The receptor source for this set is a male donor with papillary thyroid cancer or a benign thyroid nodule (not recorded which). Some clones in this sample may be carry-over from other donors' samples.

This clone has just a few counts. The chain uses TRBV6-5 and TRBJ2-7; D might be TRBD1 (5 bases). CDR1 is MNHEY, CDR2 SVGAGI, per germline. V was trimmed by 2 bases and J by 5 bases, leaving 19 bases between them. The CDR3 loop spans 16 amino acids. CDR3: CASSYGGRAALHEQYF. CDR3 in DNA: TGTGCCAGCAGTTACGGTGGCAGGGCGGCTCTGCACGAGCAGTACTTC.

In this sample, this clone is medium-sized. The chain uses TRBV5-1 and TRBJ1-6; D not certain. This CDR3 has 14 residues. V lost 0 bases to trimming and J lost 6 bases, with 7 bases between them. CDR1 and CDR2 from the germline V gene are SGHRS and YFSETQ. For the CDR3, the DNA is TGCGCCAGCAGCTTGGGGGATATTAATTCACCCCTCCACTTT. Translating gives CASSLGDINSPLHF. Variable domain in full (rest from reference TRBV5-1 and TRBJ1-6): KAGVTQTPRYLIKTRGQQVTLSCSPISGHRSVSWYQQTPGQGLQFLFEYFSETQRNKGNFPGRFSGRQFSNSRSEMNVSTLELGDSALYLCASSLGDINSPLHFGNGTRLTVT.

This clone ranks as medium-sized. In nucleotides, the CDR3 is TGCAGCGTATTCCGGACAGTGAACACTGAAGCTTTCTTT. Amino acids: CSVFRTVNTEAFF. This chain links TRBV29-1 with TRBJ1-1; maybe TRBD1 (6 bases). CDR1 and CDR2 (germline): SQVTM, ANQGSEA. This CDR3 has 13 amino acids. V gave up 6 bases and J gave up 0 bases, with 11 bases separating them.

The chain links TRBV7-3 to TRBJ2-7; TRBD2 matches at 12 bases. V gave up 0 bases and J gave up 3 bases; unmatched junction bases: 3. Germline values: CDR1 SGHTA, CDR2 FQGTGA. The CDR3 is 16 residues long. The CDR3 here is CASSLTTSGSSYEQYF. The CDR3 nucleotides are TGTGCCAGCAGCTTAACGACTAGCGGGAGTAGCTACGAGCAGTACTTC. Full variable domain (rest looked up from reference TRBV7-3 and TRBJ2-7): GAGVSQTPSNKVTEKGKYVELRCDPISGHTALYWYRQSLGQGPEFLIYFQGTGAADDSGLPNDRFFAVRPEGSVSTLKIQRTERGDSAVYLCASSLTTSGSSYEQYFGPGTRLTVT.

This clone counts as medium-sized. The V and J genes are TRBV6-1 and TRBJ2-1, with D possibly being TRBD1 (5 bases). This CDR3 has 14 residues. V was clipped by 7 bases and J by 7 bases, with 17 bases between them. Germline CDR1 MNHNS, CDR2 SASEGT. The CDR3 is CASTYGHGGNEQFF. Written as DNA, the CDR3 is TGTGCCAGCACCTACGGACACGGCGGAAATGAGCAGTTCTTC.

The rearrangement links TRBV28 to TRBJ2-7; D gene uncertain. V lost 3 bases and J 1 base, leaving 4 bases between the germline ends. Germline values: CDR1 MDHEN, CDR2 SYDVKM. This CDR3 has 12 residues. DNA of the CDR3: TGTGCCAGCAGTTTCCGATCCTACGAGCAGTACTTC. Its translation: CASSFRSYEQYF.

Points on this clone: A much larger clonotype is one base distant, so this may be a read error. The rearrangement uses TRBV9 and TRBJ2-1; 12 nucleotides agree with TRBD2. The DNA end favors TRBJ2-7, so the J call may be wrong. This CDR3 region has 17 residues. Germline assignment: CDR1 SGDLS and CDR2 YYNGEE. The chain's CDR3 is CASSPLASGRAYNEQYF. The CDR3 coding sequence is TGTGCCAGCAGCCCACTTGCTAGCGGGAGGGCCTACAATGAGCAGTACTTC.

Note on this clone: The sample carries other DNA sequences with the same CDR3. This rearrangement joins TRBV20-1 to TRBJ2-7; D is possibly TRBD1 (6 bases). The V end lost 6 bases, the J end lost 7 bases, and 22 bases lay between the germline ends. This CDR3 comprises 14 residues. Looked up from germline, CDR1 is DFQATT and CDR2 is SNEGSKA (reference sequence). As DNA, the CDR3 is TGCAGTGCCATCAGATTGACAGGAGGTGATGAGCAGTACTTC. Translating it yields CSAIRLTGGDEQYF.

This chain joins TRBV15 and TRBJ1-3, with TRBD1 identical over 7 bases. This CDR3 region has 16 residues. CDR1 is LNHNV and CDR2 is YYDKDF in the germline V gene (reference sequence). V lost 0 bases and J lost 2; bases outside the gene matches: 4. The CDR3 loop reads CATSRDKGAAGNTIYF. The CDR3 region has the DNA TGTGCCACCAGCAGAGATAAGGGGGCTGCTGGAAACACCATATATTTT. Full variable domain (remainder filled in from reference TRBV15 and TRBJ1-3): DAMVIQNPRYQVTQFGKPVTLSCSQTLNHNVMYWYQQKSSQAPKLLFHYYDKDFNNEADTPDNFQSRRPNTSFCFLDIRSPGLGDTAMYLCATSRDKGAAGNTIYFGEGSWLTVV.

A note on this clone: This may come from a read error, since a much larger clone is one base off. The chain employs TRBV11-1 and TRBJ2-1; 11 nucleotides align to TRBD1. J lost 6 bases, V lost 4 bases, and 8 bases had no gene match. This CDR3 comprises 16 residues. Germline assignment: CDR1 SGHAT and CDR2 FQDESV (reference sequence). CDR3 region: CASSSLGQGAFNEQFF. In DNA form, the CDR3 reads TGTGCCAGCAGCTCCCTAGGACAGGGGGCTTTCAATGAGCAGTTCTTC.

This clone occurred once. The CDR3 bases are TGTGCCAGCAGCTTCTGGAGGGGAAACACTGAAGCTTTCTTT. Translation: CASSFWRGNTEAFF. The chain employs TRBV7-2 and TRBJ1-1, with a weak D call TRBD1 (5 bases). Germline CDR1 and CDR2: SGHTA and FQGNSA. V shed 3 bases and J shed 2 bases, with 10 bases lying between them. The CDR3 extends over 14 amino acids.

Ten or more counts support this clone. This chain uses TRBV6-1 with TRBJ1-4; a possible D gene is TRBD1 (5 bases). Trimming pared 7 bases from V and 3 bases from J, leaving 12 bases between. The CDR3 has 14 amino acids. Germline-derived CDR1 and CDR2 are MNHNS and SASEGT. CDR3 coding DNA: TGTGCCAGCAAGACGAGGACACCTAATGAAAAACTGTTTTTT. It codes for CASKTRTPNEKLFF.

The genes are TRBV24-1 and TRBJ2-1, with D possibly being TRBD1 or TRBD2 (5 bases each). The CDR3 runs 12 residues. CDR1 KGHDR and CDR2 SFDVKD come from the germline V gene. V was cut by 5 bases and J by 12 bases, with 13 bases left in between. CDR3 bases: TGTGCCACCAGTGCAGTCGGGGCAACGCAGTTCTTC. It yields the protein CATSAVGATQFF.

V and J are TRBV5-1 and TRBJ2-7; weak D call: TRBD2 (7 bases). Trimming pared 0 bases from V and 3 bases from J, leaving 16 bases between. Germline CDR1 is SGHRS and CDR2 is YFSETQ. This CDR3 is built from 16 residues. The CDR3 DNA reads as TGCGCCAGCAGCTTGGCCGGGGGGCCGAGCGACTACGAGCAGTACTTC. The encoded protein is CASSLAGGPSDYEQYF. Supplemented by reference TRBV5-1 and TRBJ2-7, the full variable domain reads KAGVTQTPRYLIKTRGQQVTLSCSPISGHRSVSWYQQTPGQGLQFLFEYFSETQRNKGNFPGRFSGRQFSNSRSEMNVSTLELGDSALYLCASSLAGGPSDYEQYFGPGTRLTVT.

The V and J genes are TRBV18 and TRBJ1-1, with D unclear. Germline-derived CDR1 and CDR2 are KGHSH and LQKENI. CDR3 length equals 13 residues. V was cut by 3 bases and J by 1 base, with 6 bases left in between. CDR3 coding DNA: TGTGCCAGCTCACCGAACACGAACACTGAAGCTTTCTTT. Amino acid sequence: CASSPNTNTEAFF.

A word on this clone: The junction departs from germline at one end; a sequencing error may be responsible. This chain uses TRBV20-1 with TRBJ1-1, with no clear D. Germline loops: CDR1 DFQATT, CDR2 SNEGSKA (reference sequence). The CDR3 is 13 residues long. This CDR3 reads CRARMDGNTEAYF. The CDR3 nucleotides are TGCAGAGCTAGGATGGACGGCAACACTGAAGCTTACTTT.

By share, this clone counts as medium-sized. CDR3 nucleotide sequence: TGTGCCAGCAGCCAAGAAGGGGGGGGCGGTGAAGCTTTCTTT. It yields the protein CASSQEGGGGEAFF. The chain links TRBV3-1 to TRBJ1-1; possible D gene TRBD1, 6 bases. Trimming removed 0 bases at V and 7 bases at J, with 12 bases between. The CDR3 is 14 residues long. CDR1 is LGHDT, CDR2 YNNKEL, per germline (reference sequence).

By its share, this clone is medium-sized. This CDR3 is CASRDFRDTGELFF. CDR3 sequence (DNA): TGTGCCAGCAGAGATTTTAGGGACACCGGGGAGCTGTTTTTT. This chain links TRBV12-3 or TRBV12-4 with TRBJ2-2; D is ambiguous. The CDR3 is 14 residues long. The V end lost 6 bases, the J end lost 3 bases, and 11 bases lay between the germline ends.

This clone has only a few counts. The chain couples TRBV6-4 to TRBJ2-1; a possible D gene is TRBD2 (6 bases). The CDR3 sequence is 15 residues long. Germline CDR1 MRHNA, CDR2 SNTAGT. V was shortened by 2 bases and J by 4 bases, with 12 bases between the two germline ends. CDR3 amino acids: CASSDRQGGYNEQFF. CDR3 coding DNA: TGTGCCAGCAGTGACCGTCAGGGAGGTTACAATGAGCAGTTCTTC.

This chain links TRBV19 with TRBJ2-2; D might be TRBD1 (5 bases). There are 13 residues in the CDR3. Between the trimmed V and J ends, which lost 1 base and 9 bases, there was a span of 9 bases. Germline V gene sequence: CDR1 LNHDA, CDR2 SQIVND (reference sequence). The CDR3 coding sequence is TGTGCCAGTAGTATAGTGGCAGGGCGGGAGCTGTTTTTT. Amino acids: CASSIVAGRELFF.

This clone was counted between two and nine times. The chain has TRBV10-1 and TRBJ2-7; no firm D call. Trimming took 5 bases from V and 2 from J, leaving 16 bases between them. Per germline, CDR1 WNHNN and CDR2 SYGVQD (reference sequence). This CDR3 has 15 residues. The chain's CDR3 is CASSNSYEATYEQYF. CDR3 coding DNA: TGCGCCAGCAGTAACAGTTACGAAGCGACCTACGAGCAGTACTTC.

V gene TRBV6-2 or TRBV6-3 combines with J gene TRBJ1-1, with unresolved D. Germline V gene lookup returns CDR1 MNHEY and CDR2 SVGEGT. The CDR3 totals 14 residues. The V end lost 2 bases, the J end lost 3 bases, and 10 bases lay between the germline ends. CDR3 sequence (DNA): TGTGCCAGCAGTTACGGCGGGCAGCACACTGAAGCTTTCTTT. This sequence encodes CASSYGGQHTEAFF.

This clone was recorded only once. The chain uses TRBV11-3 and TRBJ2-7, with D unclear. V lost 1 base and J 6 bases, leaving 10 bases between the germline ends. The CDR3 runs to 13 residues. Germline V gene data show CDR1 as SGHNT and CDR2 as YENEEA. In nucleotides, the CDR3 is TGTGCCAGCAGCTTAGGCACCTGGGGCGAGCAGTACTTC. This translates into CASSLGTWGEQYF.

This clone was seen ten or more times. The CDR3: CASSGLNTDTQYF. The CDR3 DNA reads TGTGCCAGCAGTGGACTGAACACAGATACGCAGTATTTT. The rearrangement uses TRBV6-1 and TRBJ2-3; D gene unclear. Trimming stripped 4 bases from V and 2 bases from J, with 7 bases between. Germline V gene lookup returns CDR1 MNHNS and CDR2 SASEGT. The CDR3 length is 13 residues.

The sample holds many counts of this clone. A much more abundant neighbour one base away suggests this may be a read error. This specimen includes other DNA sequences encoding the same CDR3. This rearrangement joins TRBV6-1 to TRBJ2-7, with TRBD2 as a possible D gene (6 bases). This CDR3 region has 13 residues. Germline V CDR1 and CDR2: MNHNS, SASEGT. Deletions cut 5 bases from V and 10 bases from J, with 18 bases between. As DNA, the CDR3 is TGTGCCAGCAGTCTAGAAGGGACTGGCGAACAGTACTTC. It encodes CASSLEGTGEQYF.